A single sample gave rise to the 26 T cell receptor beta chains below, sequenced in a study of CD8 T cells in ankylosing spondylitis. Study-level points and caveats: Blood of patients with ankylosing spondylitis appeared to be characterized by a TCR beta motif of roughly eight highly homologous variants.

Using its own MiXCR run on the 5' RACE reads, TCRdb lists one record per CDR3 protein. The profile shows 670,000 or so distinct CDR3 sequences, roughly 19% of them singletons. Their antigens remain unidentified. Sequencing was carried out using blood, either unsorted or a sorted T cell fraction (not recorded which). These receptors were obtained from a male donor with ankylosing spondylitis.

This clonotype has just a few counts. The chain has TRBV9 and TRBJ2-1; 7 bases match TRBD1. Germline CDR1 SGDLS, CDR2 YYNGEE. This CDR3 spans 14 amino acids. V lost 1 base, J lost 9 bases, and 7 bases stayed unmatched. The CDR3 coding sequence is TGTGCCAGCAGCGTATGGGACAGAGAGGTTGAGCAGTTCTTC. Its protein product is CASSVWDREVEQFF.

The chain combines TRBV7-3 with TRBJ2-1; 10 bases fit TRBD1. CDR3 size: 15 residues. V shed 5 bases, J shed 3 bases, and the junction held 4 bases outside the gene matches. Germline V CDR1 and CDR2: SGHTA, FQGTGA. This CDR3 is CASSHDRGLYNEQFF. CDR3 DNA: TGTGCCAGCAGCCACGACAGGGGGCTCTACAATGAGCAGTTCTTC. The variable domain in full, with the rest retrieved from reference TRBV7-3 and TRBJ2-1, is GAGVSQTPSNKVTEKGKYVELRCDPISGHTALYWYRQSLGQGPEFLIYFQGTGAADDSGLPNDRFFAVRPEGSVSTLKIQRTERGDSAVYLCASSHDRGLYNEQFFGPGTRLTVL.

The CDR3 is CASSPLPVAGTYEQYF. For the CDR3, the DNA is TGTGCCAGCTCACCATTACCAGTCGCGGGGACCTACGAGCAGTACTTC. The chain employs TRBV18 and TRBJ2-7, with a weak D call TRBD2 (6 bases). The V gene's germline CDR1 is KGHSH and CDR2 LQKENI. The germline V and J ends were trimmed by 2 bases and 2 bases, with 16 bases remaining between them. The CDR3 loop spans 16 amino acids.

In this sample, this clonotype turned up many times. This chain joins TRBV7-9 and TRBJ2-5; no clear D. CDR1 SEHNR and CDR2 FQNEAQ come from the germline V gene (reference sequence). The V and J ends lost 7 bases and 2 bases respectively, with 8 bases between them. This CDR3 has 12 residues. CDR3: CASNGVQETQYF. CDR3 nucleotides: TGTGCCAGCAATGGCGTGCAAGAGACCCAGTACTTC.

The chain recombines TRBV30 with TRBJ2-1; D unresolved. Trimming left V 3 bases short and J 5 bases short, with 11 bases between. Germline CDR1 and CDR2: GTSNPN and SVGIG (reference sequence). The CDR3 length is 13 residues. In DNA form, the CDR3 reads TGTGCCTGGAGGCCTAGTCACGACAATGAGCAGTTCTTC. It codes for CAWRPSHDNEQFF.

This clonotype showed up just a few times. The chain recombines TRBV28 with TRBJ2-5; 9 bases line up with TRBD2. The J segment lost 5 bases and the V segment lost 6 bases, leaving 13 bases of the junction unmatched. This CDR3 region has 16 residues. Germline V gene lookup returns CDR1 MDHEN and CDR2 SYDVKM. The CDR3 coding sequence is TGTGCCAGCAGCTCCTCCGGGACTAGCAGGTTGGAGACCCAGTACTTC. This codes for CASSSSGTSRLETQYF.

This clonotype was found many times. J is TRBJ1-1 and V is TRBV7-9, with D tentatively TRBD1 (5 bases). V lost 4 bases, J lost 1 base, and 13 bases lay in between. Germline V gives CDR1 SEHNR, CDR2 FQNEAQ (reference sequence). The CDR3 spans 15 residues. CDR3 nucleotide sequence: TGTGCCAGCAGCTCCGGGGGACGGGGGAACACTGAAGCTTTCTTT. Translated: CASSSGGRGNTEAFF.

Only a few counts were recorded for this clonotype. The chain carries TRBV5-1 and TRBJ2-7; D might be TRBD1 or TRBD2, each matching 5 bases. CDR1 and CDR2 (germline): SGHRS, YFSETQ. The CDR3 has 15 amino acids. Trimming stripped 5 bases from V and 0 bases from J, with 15 bases between. In nucleotides, the CDR3 is TGCGCCAGCAGTCCGGGGCACGGTAGCTCCTACGAGCAGTACTTC. It translates to CASSPGHGSSYEQYF.

The CDR3 protein is CSAATRTTANSYEQYF. Here the CDR3 DNA reads TGCAGCGCCGCGACACGAACGACAGCAAACTCCTACGAGCAGTACTTC. This sequence joins TRBV29-1 and TRBJ2-7; maybe TRBD1 (5 bases). V lost 7 bases, J lost 0 bases, and 22 bases lay in between. The CDR3 contains 16 residues. CDR1 SQVTM and CDR2 ANQGSEA come from the germline V gene.

This clonotype showed up just a few times. The junction shows a germline mismatch at one end, possibly a read error. The V call is TRBV24-1, the J call TRBJ2-2; no reliable D call. This CDR3 is built from 14 residues. CDR1 is KGHDR and CDR2 is SFDVKD in the germline V gene. Written as DNA, the CDR3 is TGTGCCAGCAGTCCCCAAGATAACACCGGGGAGCTGTTTTTT. Translating it yields CASSPQDNTGELFF.

The chain links TRBV7-9 to TRBJ1-6, with a possible D match to TRBD1 (6 bases). CDR3 length: 13 amino acids. V dropped 8 bases and J dropped 5 bases, with 10 bases sitting between them. The germline V gene has CDR1 SEHNR and CDR2 FQNEAQ (reference sequence). The chain's CDR3 is CASGGADNSPLHF. In DNA form, the CDR3 reads TGTGCCAGCGGGGGGGCCGATAATTCACCCCTCCACTTT.

In its sample, this clonotype was seen many times. The CDR3 here is CSTRFTSGITDTQYF. For the CDR3, the DNA is TGCAGCACTCGATTTACTAGCGGGATCACAGATACGCAGTATTTT. V and J are TRBV29-1 and TRBJ2-3; TRBD2 matches 10 bases. This CDR3 is 15 amino acids long. The trim removed 8 bases at V and 2 bases at J, leaving 10 bases unmatched. CDR1 and CDR2 (germline): SQVTM, ANQGSEA.

This chain connects TRBV18 to TRBJ2-1; TRBD2 matches 7 bases. J was trimmed by 2 bases and V by 9 bases; bases with no gene match: 7. The CDR3 sequence is 14 residues long. Germline V gene sequence: CDR1 KGHSH, CDR2 LQKENI. CDR3 bases: TGTGCCAGTGGGAGGGCCGGGCCCTACAATGAGCAGTTCTTC. Amino acid sequence: CASGRAGPYNEQFF.

The chain joins TRBV29-1 to TRBJ2-1, with no clear D. This CDR3 spans 10 amino acids. Trimming cost V 4 bases and J 10 bases, with 8 bases left between them. CDR1 and CDR2 from the germline V gene are SQVTM and ANQGSEA. The chain's CDR3 is CSVGNSEQFF. The DNA for the CDR3 is TGCAGCGTTGGGAATTCGGAGCAGTTCTTC.

This clonotype was detected ten times or more. The genes are TRBV12-3 or TRBV12-4 and TRBJ2-1; D remains unclear. Trimming took 6 bases from V and 6 from J, leaving 12 bases between them. The CDR3 consists of 13 residues. CDR3 in amino acids: CASSPSVINEQFF. Written as DNA, the CDR3 is TGTGCCAGCAGCCCCTCGGTTATCAATGAGCAGTTCTTC.

In this sample, this clonotype turned up a few times. The V gene is TRBV7-9, the J gene TRBJ2-1; the D is unclear. Germline lookup yields CDR1 SEHNR and CDR2 FQNEAQ (reference sequence). The length of the CDR3 is 11 residues. V was shortened by 8 bases and J by 6 bases, with 8 bases between the two germline ends. This CDR3 reads CASVGPNEQFF. The CDR3 nucleotides are TGTGCCAGCGTTGGGCCCAATGAGCAGTTCTTC. Supplemented by reference TRBV7-9 and TRBJ2-1, the full variable domain reads DTGVSQNPRHKITKRGQNVTFRCDPISEHNRLYWYRQTLGQGPEFLTYFQNEAQLEKSRLLSDRFSAERPKGSFSTLEIQRTEQGDSAMYLCASVGPNEQFFGPGTRLTVL.

This clonotype came up a few times. CDR3: CSARVPAGGGTGELFF. In DNA, the CDR3 is TGCAGTGCTAGAGTACCAGCGGGAGGGGGCACCGGGGAGCTGTTTTTT. This chain links TRBV20-1 with TRBJ2-2; 10 nucleotides agree with TRBD2. With 1 base clipped from V and 4 bases from J, the junction kept 6 bases outside the gene matches. Per germline, CDR1 DFQATT and CDR2 SNEGSKA (reference sequence). The CDR3 is 16 residues long.

The rearrangement joins TRBV5-6 to TRBJ2-5; a weak D match, TRBD2 (5 bases). Trimming left V 0 bases short and J 5 bases short, with 8 bases between. The CDR3 has 13 residues. In germline, CDR1 is SGHDT, CDR2 YYEEEE. Here the CDR3 reads CASSLVEEETQYF. For the CDR3, the DNA is TGTGCCAGCAGCTTGGTGGAGGAGGAGACCCAGTACTTC. Together with reference TRBV5-6 and TRBJ2-5, the CDR3 gives the full variable domain: DAGVTQSPTHLIKTRGQQVTLRCSPKSGHDTVSWYQQALGQGPQFIFQYYEEEERQRGNFPDRFSGHQFPNYSSELNVNALLLGDSALYLCASSLVEEETQYFGPGTRLLVL.

The chain has TRBV5-5 and TRBJ1-2, with D unresolved. Germline V CDR1 and CDR2: SGHKS, YYEKEE (reference sequence). The CDR3 is 13 residues long. V was clipped by 4 bases and J by 1 base, with 8 bases between them. The CDR3 reads CASSLAHNYGYTF. In DNA form, the CDR3 reads TGTGCCAGCAGCCTAGCCCATAACTATGGCTACACCTTC.

This clonotype turned up a few times. V usage is TRBV6-5 and J usage is TRBJ2-3; D possibly matches TRBD1 or TRBD2 (5 bases each). This CDR3 spans 16 amino acids. V shed 4 bases and J shed 1 base, with 15 bases lying between them. The germline V gene has CDR1 MNHEY and CDR2 SVGAGI. The CDR3 sequence: CASSSWGSGRTDTQYF. In nucleotides, the CDR3 is TGTGCCAGCAGTTCGTGGGGGAGCGGACGCACAGATACGCAGTATTTT.

This clonotype showed up just a few times. The chain joins TRBV30 to TRBJ1-1; D is ambiguous. The CDR3 is 11 amino acids. CDR1 is GTSNPN and CDR2 is SVGIG in the germline V gene (reference sequence). V lost 0 bases and J lost 7, with 6 bases in between. In DNA, the CDR3 is TGTGCCTGGAGTGTTGACGGTGAAGCTTTCTTT. Amino acid sequence: CAWSVDGEAFF.

This clonotype showed up just a few times. The gene calls are TRBV24-1 and TRBJ2-1, with 7 bases that match TRBD2. The CDR3 runs 16 residues. V dropped 5 bases and J dropped 8; count of bases not matched to a gene: 14. The germline gives CDR1 KGHDR, CDR2 SFDVKD. CDR3 residues: CATSADRTSGGDEQFF. The CDR3, as DNA: TGTGCCACCAGTGCCGACCGGACTAGTGGGGGGGATGAGCAGTTCTTC.

This clonotype came up a few times. The chain recombines TRBV27 with TRBJ1-1; D gene unclear. Per germline, CDR1 MNHEY and CDR2 SMNVEV (reference sequence). Trimming left V 8 bases short and J 3 bases short, with 10 bases between. The CDR3 has 12 residues. The CDR3 loop reads CASRRGYTEAFF. Written as DNA, the CDR3 is TGTGCCAGCCGACGGGGTTACACTGAAGCTTTCTTT.

This clonotype was seen only a few times. V and J are TRBV12-3 or TRBV12-4 and TRBJ2-7, with 8 bases aligning to TRBD1. The length of the CDR3 is 15 residues. J lost 5 bases, V lost 4 bases, and 10 bases had no gene match. The CDR3 DNA sequence: TGTGCCAGCAGTTCAACCGGGACAGGTGGGGACGAGCAGTACTTC. Protein product: CASSSTGTGGDEQYF.

V gene TRBV7-3 combines with J gene TRBJ1-2; 7 bases align to TRBD1. This CDR3 spans 17 amino acids. Germline lookup yields CDR1 SGHTA and CDR2 FQGTGA. With V trimmed by 4 bases and J by 5 bases, 16 bases remained unmatched. CDR3 in amino acids: CASSSPVEGAFYYGYTF. CDR3 in DNA: TGTGCCAGCAGCTCCCCCGTGGAGGGGGCTTTTTATTATGGCTACACCTTC. Full variable domain (rest looked up from reference TRBV7-3 and TRBJ1-2): GAGVSQTPSNKVTEKGKYVELRCDPISGHTALYWYRQSLGQGPEFLIYFQGTGAADDSGLPNDRFFAVRPEGSVSTLKIQRTERGDSAVYLCASSSPVEGAFYYGYTFGSGTRLTVV.

This clonotype was seen only a few times. This chain uses TRBV5-1 with TRBJ2-1; D possibly corresponds to TRBD1 (6 bases). Per germline, CDR1 SGHRS and CDR2 YFSETQ. V lost 3 bases to trimming and J lost 8 bases, with 15 bases between them. This CDR3 is built from 14 residues. The CDR3 DNA reads TGCGCCAGCAGCTCAAACGGGCACAGGGATGAGCAGTTCTTC. Translating it yields CASSSNGHRDEQFF. The full variable domain, its missing parts supplied by reference TRBV5-1 and TRBJ2-1, is KAGVTQTPRYLIKTRGQQVTLSCSPISGHRSVSWYQQTPGQGLQFLFEYFSETQRNKGNFPGRFSGRQFSNSRSEMNVSTLELGDSALYLCASSSNGHRDEQFFGPGTRLTVL.